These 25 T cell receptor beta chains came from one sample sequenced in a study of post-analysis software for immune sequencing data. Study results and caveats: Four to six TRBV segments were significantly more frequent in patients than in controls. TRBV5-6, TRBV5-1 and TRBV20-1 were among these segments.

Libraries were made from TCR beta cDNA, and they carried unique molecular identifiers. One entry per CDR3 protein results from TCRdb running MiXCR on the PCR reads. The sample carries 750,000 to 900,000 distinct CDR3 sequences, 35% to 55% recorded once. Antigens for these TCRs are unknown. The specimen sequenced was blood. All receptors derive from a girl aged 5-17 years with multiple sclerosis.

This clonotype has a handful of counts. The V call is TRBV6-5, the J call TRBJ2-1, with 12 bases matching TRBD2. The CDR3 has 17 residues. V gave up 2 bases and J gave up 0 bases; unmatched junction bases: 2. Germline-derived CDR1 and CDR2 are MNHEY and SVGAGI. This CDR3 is CASSYATSGGSYNEQFF. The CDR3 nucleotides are TGTGCCAGCAGTTACGCGACTAGCGGGGGCTCCTACAATGAGCAGTTCTTC.

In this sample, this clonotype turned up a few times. The DNA for the CDR3 is TGTGCCAGCAGCATAGGGACCTCCGGTGGGGAGACCCAGTACTTC. This translates into CASSIGTSGGETQYF. This sequence joins TRBV7-2 and TRBJ2-5; TRBD1 or TRBD2 may be the D gene (5 bases each). Trimming stripped 5 bases from V and 5 bases from J, with 18 bases between. CDR1 SGHTA and CDR2 FQGNSA come from the germline V gene. The CDR3 is 15 amino acids. The entire variable domain, with the rest obtained from reference TRBV7-2 and TRBJ2-5, is as follows: GAGVSQSPSNKVTEKGKDVELRCDPISGHTALYWYRQSLGQGLEFLIYFQGNSAPDKSGLPSDRFSAERTGGSVSTLTIQRTQQEDSAVYLCASSIGTSGGETQYFGPGTRLLVL.

This CDR3 reads CASNSSGPVYGYTF. CDR3 DNA: TGTGCCAGCAACTCGTCAGGACCTGTCTATGGCTACACCTTC. The rearrangement joins TRBV7-2 to TRBJ1-2; D uncertain. V lost 7 bases to trimming and J lost 4 bases, with 16 bases between them. Germline V CDR1 and CDR2: SGHTA, FQGNSA. The CDR3 has 14 residues.

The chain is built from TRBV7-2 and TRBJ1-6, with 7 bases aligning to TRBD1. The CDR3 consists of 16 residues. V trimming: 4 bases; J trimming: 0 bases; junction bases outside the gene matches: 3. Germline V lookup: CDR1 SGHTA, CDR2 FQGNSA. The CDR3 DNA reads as TGTGCCAGCAGCTCACAGGGGAGCTCCTATAATTCACCCCTCCACTTT. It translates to CASSSQGSSYNSPLHF.

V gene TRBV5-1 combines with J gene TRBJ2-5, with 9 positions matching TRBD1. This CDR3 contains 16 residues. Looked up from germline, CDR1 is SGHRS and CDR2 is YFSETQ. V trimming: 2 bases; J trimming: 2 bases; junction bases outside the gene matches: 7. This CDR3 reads CASSLGTGTGQETQYF. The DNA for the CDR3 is TGCGCCAGCAGCTTAGGGACCGGGACAGGGCAAGAGACCCAGTACTTC.

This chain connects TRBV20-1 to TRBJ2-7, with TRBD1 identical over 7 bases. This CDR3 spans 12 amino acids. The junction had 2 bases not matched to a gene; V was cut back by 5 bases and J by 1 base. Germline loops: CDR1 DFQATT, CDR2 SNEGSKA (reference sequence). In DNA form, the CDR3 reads TGCAGTGCTGGGGGACAGTCCTACGAGCAGTACTTC. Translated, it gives CSAGGQSYEQYF.

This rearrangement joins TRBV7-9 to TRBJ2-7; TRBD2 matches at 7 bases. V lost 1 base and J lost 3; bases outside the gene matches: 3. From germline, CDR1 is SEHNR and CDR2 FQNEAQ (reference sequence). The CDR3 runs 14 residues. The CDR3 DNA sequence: TGTGCCAGCAGCTTAGAGCGGGGATACTACGAGCAGTACTTC. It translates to CASSLERGYYEQYF.

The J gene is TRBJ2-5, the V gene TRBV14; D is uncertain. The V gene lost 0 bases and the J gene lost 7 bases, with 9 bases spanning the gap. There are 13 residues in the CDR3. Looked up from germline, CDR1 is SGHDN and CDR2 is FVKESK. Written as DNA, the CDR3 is TGTGCCAGCAGCCAAGAAGGGCAGCCGACCCAGTACTTC. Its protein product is CASSQEGQPTQYF.

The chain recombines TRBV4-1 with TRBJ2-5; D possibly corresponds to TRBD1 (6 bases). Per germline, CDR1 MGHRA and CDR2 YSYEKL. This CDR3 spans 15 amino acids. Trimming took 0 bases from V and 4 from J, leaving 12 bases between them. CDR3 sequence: CASSQDFQGLETQYF. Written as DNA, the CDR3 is TGCGCCAGCAGCCAAGATTTCCAGGGGTTAGAGACCCAGTACTTC.

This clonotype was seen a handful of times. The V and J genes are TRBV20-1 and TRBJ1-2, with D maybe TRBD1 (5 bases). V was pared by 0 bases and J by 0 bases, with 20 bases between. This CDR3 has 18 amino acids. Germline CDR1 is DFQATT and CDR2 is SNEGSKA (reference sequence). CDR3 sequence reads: CSARDTRGRIPPNYGYTF. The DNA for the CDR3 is TGCAGTGCTAGAGATACCCGGGGCAGAATACCCCCTAACTATGGCTACACCTTC.

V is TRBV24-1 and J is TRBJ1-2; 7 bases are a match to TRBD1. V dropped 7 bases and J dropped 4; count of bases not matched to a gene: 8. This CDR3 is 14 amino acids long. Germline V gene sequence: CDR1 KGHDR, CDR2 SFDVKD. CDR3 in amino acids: CATRDYGTAYGYTF. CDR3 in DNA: TGTGCCACCAGGGACTACGGGACAGCCTATGGCTACACCTTC.

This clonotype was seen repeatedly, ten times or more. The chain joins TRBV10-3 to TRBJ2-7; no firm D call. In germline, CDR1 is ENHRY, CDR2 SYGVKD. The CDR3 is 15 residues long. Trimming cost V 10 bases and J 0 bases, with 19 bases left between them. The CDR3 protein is CATLSADPSSYEQYF. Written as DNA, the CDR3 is TGTGCCACCCTTTCGGCCGATCCCAGCTCCTACGAGCAGTACTTC.

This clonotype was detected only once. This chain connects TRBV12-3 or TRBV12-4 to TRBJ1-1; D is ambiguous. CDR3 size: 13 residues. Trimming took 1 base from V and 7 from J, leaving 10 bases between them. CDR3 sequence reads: CASSLDAGREAFF. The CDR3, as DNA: TGTGCCAGCAGTTTAGACGCAGGCCGTGAAGCTTTCTTT.

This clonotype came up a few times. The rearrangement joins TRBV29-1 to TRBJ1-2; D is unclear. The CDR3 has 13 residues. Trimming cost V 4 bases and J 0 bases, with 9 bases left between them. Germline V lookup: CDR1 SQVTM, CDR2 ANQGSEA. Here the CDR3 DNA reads TGCAGCGTTGGGATGGTAGCTAACTATGGCTACACCTTC. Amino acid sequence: CSVGMVANYGYTF.

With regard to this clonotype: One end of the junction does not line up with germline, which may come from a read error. The CDR3 region is CASSQFSYTETFF. In DNA form, the CDR3 reads TGTGCCAGCAGCCAGTTTTCCTACACTGAAACTTTCTTT. The V call is TRBV14, the J call TRBJ1-1; the D is unclear. The CDR3 loop spans 13 amino acids. Germline V lookup: CDR1 SGHDN, CDR2 FVKESK. Looking up the rest from reference TRBV14 and TRBJ1-1 gives the full variable domain: EAGVTQFPSHSVIEKGQTVTLRCDPISGHDNLYWYRRVMGKEIKFLLHFVKESKQDESGMPNNRFLAERTGGTYSTLKVQPAELEDSGVYFCASSQFSYTETFFGQGTRLTVV.

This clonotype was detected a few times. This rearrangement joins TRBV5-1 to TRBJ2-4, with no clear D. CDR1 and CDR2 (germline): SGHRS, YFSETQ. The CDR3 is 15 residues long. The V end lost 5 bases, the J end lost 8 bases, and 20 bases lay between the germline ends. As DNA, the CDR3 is TGCGCCAGCAGAGGCACAGCGTGGGAAAGGGACATTCAGTACTTC. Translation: CASRGTAWERDIQYF.

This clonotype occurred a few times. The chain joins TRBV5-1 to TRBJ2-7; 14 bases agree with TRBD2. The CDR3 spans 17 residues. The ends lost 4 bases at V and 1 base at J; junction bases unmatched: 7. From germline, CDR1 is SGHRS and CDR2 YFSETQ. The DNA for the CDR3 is TGCGCCAGCAGCGTCGGACTAGCGGGGGGTGAATCCTACGAGCAGTACTTC. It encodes CASSVGLAGGESYEQYF. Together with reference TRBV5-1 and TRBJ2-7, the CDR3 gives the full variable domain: KAGVTQTPRYLIKTRGQQVTLSCSPISGHRSVSWYQQTPGQGLQFLFEYFSETQRNKGNFPGRFSGRQFSNSRSEMNVSTLELGDSALYLCASSVGLAGGESYEQYFGPGTRLTVT.

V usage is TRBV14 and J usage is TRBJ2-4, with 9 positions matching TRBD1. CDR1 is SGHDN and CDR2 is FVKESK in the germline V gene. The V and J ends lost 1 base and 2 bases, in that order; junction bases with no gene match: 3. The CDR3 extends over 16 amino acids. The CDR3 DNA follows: TGTGCCAGCAGCCAAGGCGACAGGGGGACCAAAAACATTCAGTACTTC. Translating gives CASSQGDRGTKNIQYF.

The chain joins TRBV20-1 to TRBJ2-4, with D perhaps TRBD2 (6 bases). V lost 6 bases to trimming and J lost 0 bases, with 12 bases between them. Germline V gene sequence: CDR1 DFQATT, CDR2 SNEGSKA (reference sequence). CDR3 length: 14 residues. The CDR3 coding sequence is TGCAGTGCCGGGACTTCGTTAGCCAAAAACATTCAGTACTTC. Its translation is CSAGTSLAKNIQYF.

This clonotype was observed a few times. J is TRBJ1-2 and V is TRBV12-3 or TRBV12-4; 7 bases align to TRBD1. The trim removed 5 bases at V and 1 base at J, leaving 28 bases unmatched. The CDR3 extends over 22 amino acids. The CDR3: CASSVIPATGIVPPKFNYGYTF. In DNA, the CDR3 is TGTGCCAGCAGTGTAATCCCCGCGACAGGGATCGTACCACCTAAGTTTAACTATGGCTACACCTTC.

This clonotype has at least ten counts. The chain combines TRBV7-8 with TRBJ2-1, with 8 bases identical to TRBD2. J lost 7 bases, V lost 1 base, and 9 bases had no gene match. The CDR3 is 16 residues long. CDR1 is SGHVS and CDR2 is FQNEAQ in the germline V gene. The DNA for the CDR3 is TGTGCCAGCAGCTTAGAAGGTAGCGGGATAGAAAATGAGCAGTTCTTC. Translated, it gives CASSLEGSGIENEQFF.

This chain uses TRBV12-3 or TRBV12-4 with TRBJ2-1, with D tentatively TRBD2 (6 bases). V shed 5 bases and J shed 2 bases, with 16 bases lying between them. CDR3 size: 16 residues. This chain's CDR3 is CASSPGRTATYNEQFF. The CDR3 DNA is TGTGCCAGCAGTCCGGGGAGGACTGCGACCTACAATGAGCAGTTCTTC.

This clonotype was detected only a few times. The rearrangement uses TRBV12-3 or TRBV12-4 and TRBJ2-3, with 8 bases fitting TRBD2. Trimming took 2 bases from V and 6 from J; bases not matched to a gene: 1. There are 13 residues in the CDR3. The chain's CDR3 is CASSLRLADTQYF. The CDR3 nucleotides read TGTGCCAGCAGTTTACGACTAGCGGATACGCAGTATTTT.

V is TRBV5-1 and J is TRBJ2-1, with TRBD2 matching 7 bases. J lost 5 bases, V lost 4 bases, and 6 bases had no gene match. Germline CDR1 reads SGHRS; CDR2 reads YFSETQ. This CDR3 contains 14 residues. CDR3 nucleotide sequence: TGCGCCAGCAGCCGGGGGGACGGGGACAATGAGCAGTTCTTC. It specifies CASSRGDGDNEQFF.

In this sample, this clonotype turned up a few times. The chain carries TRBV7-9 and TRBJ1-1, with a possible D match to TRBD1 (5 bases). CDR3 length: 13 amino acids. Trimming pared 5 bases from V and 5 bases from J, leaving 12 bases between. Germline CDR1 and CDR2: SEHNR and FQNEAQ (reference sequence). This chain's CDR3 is CASSAEEGTEAFF. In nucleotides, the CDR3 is TGTGCCAGCAGCGCGGAGGAGGGGACTGAAGCTTTCTTT.